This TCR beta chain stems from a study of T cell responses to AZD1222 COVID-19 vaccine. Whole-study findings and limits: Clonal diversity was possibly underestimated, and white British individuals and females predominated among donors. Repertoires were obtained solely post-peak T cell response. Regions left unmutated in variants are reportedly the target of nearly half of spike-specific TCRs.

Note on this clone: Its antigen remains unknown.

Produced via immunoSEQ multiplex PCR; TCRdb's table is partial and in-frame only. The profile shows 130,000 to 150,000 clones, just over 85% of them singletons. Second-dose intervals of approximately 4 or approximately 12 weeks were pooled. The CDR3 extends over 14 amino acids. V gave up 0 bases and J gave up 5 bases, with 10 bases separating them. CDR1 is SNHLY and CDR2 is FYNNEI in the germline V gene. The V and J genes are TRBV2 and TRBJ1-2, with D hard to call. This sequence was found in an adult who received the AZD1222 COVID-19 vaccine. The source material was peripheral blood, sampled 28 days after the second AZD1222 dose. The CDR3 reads CASSEATLPYGYTF. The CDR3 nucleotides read TGTGCCAGCAGTGAAGCCACTCTACCGTATGGCTACACCTTC.